One sample yielded the 19 T cell receptor beta chains listed below, sequenced in a study of response to subunit inactivated influenza vaccine (dated by TCRdb to the late 2010s). The library was obtained by RT-PCR. TCRdb lists the instrument as Illumina HiSeq 2500. The raw public data were reprocessed by TCRdb itself: fastp quality trimming at Q25, MiXCR clonotype calling, in-frame beta chains only. Rows are unified per CDR3 protein, each entry keeping the most common DNA and genes. The sample table lists 500,000 or so distinct CDR3 sequences, over 9.5% of them with a count of one. Approximately 12% of the sample belongs to the ten largest clones. Reading the label with the study, this specimen's time point is: more than 40 days after influenza vaccine administration. Sequencing was performed on PBMCs from blood, taken 35 to 45 days after vaccination. The receptors here all came from a man aged 50 or older who received an inactivated influenza vaccine. Donor details come from another sample of the same person, matched by shared clones.

The chain is built from TRBV5-5 and TRBJ2-7; weak D call: TRBD1 (6 bases). Per germline, CDR1 SGHKS and CDR2 YYEKEE (reference sequence). Trimming took 8 bases from V and 2 from J, leaving 11 bases between them. CDR3 size: 12 residues. In DNA form, the CDR3 reads TGTGCCAGGGCTTGGGACACCTACGAGCAGTACTTC. Its translation is CARAWDTYEQYF.

The CDR3 loop is CASSSTHTQYF. CDR3 nucleotide sequence: TGCGCCAGCAGCTCCACGCATACGCAGTATTTT. This sequence joins TRBV5-1 and TRBJ2-3; D is undetermined. This CDR3 spans 11 amino acids. Germline-derived CDR1 and CDR2 are SGHRS and YFSETQ. Trimming pared 3 bases from V and 7 bases from J, leaving 6 bases between.

In this sample, this clonotype turned up many times. The genes are TRBV7-2 and TRBJ2-3; TRBD2 matches at 9 bases. Trimming took 8 bases from V and 3 from J; bases not matched to a gene: 6. This CDR3 has 14 residues. In germline, CDR1 is SGHTA, CDR2 FQGNSA. In DNA, the CDR3 is TGTGCCAGCGTAGCGGGAGAGGTGACAGATACGCAGTATTTT. As protein: CASVAGEVTDTQYF.

The CDR3 nucleotides are TGTGCCAGCAGCCCAAACCAGCTTCTAAGAGGCAATGAGCAGTTCTTC. It codes for CASSPNQLLRGNEQFF. The V gene is TRBV12-3 or TRBV12-4, the J gene TRBJ2-1; D is undetermined. This CDR3 comprises 16 residues. V lost 6 bases and J lost 6, with 21 bases in between.

This chain links TRBV7-2 with TRBJ2-2; no reliable D call. V dropped 6 bases and J dropped 0 bases, with 11 bases sitting between them. The germline gives CDR1 SGHTA, CDR2 FQGNSA. This CDR3 has 15 amino acids. CDR3 sequence: CASRTDAANTGELFF. CDR3 coding DNA: TGTGCCAGCAGGACGGACGCCGCGAACACCGGGGAGCTGTTTTTT.

V usage is TRBV5-5 and J usage is TRBJ2-5, with TRBD2 as a possible D gene (5 bases). The CDR3 runs to 13 residues. V shed 4 bases and J shed 3 bases, with 10 bases lying between them. Germline assignment: CDR1 SGHKS and CDR2 YYEKEE (reference sequence). The CDR3 sequence is CASSPAGEETQYF. The DNA for the CDR3 is TGTGCCAGCAGCCCGGCGGGTGAAGAGACCCAGTACTTC.

The V and J genes are TRBV7-6 and TRBJ2-5; 15 nucleotides agree with TRBD2. CDR3 length equals 15 residues. V gave up 5 bases and J gave up 7 bases; unmatched junction bases: 5. Germline CDR1 reads SGHVS; CDR2 reads FNYEAQ. Here the CDR3 reads CASSPGTSGGRTQYF. The DNA of the CDR3 is TGTGCCAGCAGCCCTGGGACTAGCGGGGGGCGGACCCAGTACTTC.

The chain couples TRBV5-1 to TRBJ2-5; D unresolved. Looked up from germline, CDR1 is SGHRS and CDR2 is YFSETQ. Trimming pared 0 bases from V and 0 bases from J, leaving 9 bases between. This CDR3 region has 15 residues. CDR3 protein: CASSLGGEYQETQYF. DNA of the CDR3: TGCGCCAGCAGCTTGGGAGGCGAGTACCAAGAGACCCAGTACTTC. The variable domain in full, with the rest retrieved from reference TRBV5-1 and TRBJ2-5, is KAGVTQTPRYLIKTRGQQVTLSCSPISGHRSVSWYQQTPGQGLQFLFEYFSETQRNKGNFPGRFSGRQFSNSRSEMNVSTLELGDSALYLCASSLGGEYQETQYFGPGTRLLVL.

This clonotype was found a few times. The chain joins TRBV7-9 to TRBJ2-1; possibly TRBD1 for D (6 bases). Germline V gene data show CDR1 as SEHNR and CDR2 as FQNEAQ (reference sequence). V was trimmed by 3 bases and J by 2 bases, leaving 14 bases between them. The CDR3 extends over 16 amino acids. The CDR3 sequence: CASSFHDRFPYNEQFF. For the CDR3, the DNA is TGTGCCAGCAGCTTTCACGACAGGTTTCCCTACAATGAGCAGTTCTTC.

This clonotype was found a few times. The rearrangement uses TRBV6-1 and TRBJ2-2; 8 nucleotides line up with TRBD1. The V gene end was trimmed by 6 bases and the J gene end by 4 bases; junction bases not matched to a gene: 7. CDR1 is MNHNS and CDR2 is SASEGT in the germline V gene. CDR3 length equals 15 residues. CDR3 protein: CASSRYTGGTGELFF. DNA of the CDR3: TGTGCCAGCAGCCGTTACACAGGGGGCACCGGGGAGCTGTTTTTT.

In this sample, this clonotype turned up many times. The chain has TRBV7-9 and TRBJ2-5, with 7 bases lining up with TRBD2. Germline-derived CDR1 and CDR2 are SEHNR and FQNEAQ (reference sequence). This CDR3 is 15 amino acids long. V gave up 2 bases and J gave up 4 bases; unmatched junction bases: 7. CDR3 DNA: TGTGCCAGCAGCTTAAGTGCGGGGAGGGTAGAGACCCAGTACTTC. Translating gives CASSLSAGRVETQYF.

In DNA, the CDR3 is TGTGCCAGCAGTTTTTCCTACCTTGGCTACACCTTC. It specifies CASSFSYLGYTF. The chain combines TRBV28 with TRBJ1-2; D gene ambiguous. The CDR3 extends over 12 amino acids. Germline V gene lookup returns CDR1 MDHEN and CDR2 SYDVKM. V was trimmed by 3 bases and J by 7 bases, leaving 9 bases between them.

This clonotype was seen many times. The chain employs TRBV12-3 or TRBV12-4 and TRBJ1-2, with a possible D match to TRBD1 (5 bases). The ends were cut back, 3 bases at V and 4 bases at J, with 9 bases in the middle. The CDR3 sequence is 13 residues long. The CDR3 protein is CASSFRQTYGYTF. For the CDR3, the DNA is TGTGCCAGCAGTTTTCGACAGACCTATGGCTACACCTTC.

This clonotype has only a few counts. The chain combines TRBV4-1 with TRBJ2-1; D may match TRBD1 or TRBD2 (5 bases each). The germline CDR1 and CDR2 sequences are MGHRA and YSYEKL. The CDR3 spans 15 residues. V was shortened by 1 base and J by 7 bases, with 14 bases between the two germline ends. DNA for the CDR3: TGCGCCAGCAGCCAAGTAGTGGGGGTGATAAATGAGCAGTTCTTC. It specifies CASSQVVGVINEQFF.

The gene calls are TRBV5-1 and TRBJ2-7; perhaps TRBD2 as D (6 bases). CDR1 and CDR2 from the germline V gene are SGHRS and YFSETQ. This CDR3 region has 13 residues. V lost 4 bases to trimming and J lost 3 bases, with 11 bases between them. CDR3: CASSITSFYEQYF. As DNA, the CDR3 is TGCGCCAGCAGCATCACTAGCTTCTACGAGCAGTACTTC.

This rearrangement joins TRBV15 to TRBJ2-3; D perhaps matches TRBD2 (5 bases). Germline-derived CDR1 and CDR2 are LNHNV and YYDKDF (reference sequence). The CDR3 is 15 amino acids. V was pared by 3 bases and J by 6 bases, with 16 bases between. The chain's CDR3 is CATSRAGTKVDTQYF. The CDR3 DNA reads as TGTGCCACCAGCAGGGCGGGTACTAAAGTGGATACGCAGTATTTT.

This clonotype was found a few times. This chain joins TRBV6-5 and TRBJ2-2, with D perhaps matching TRBD1 (5 bases). The CDR3 extends over 16 amino acids. The germline V gene has CDR1 MNHEY and CDR2 SVGAGI. Trimming pared 0 bases from V and 0 bases from J, leaving 8 bases between. The CDR3 coding sequence is TGTGCCAGCAGTTACTCGATGACAGCGAACACCGGGGAGCTGTTTTTT. It codes for CASSYSMTANTGELFF.

The rearrangement joins TRBV7-9 to TRBJ2-3, with TRBD2 identical over 8 bases. The germline V gene has CDR1 SEHNR and CDR2 FQNEAQ (reference sequence). V trimming: 7 bases; J trimming: 2 bases; junction bases outside the gene matches: 5. CDR3 size: 14 residues. This chain's CDR3 is CASTVLADTDTQYF. DNA of the CDR3: TGTGCCAGCACCGTACTAGCGGACACAGATACGCAGTATTTT. Looking up the rest from reference TRBV7-9 and TRBJ2-3 gives the full variable domain: DTGVSQNPRHKITKRGQNVTFRCDPISEHNRLYWYRQTLGQGPEFLTYFQNEAQLEKSRLLSDRFSAERPKGSFSTLEIQRTEQGDSAMYLCASTVLADTDTQYFGPGTRLTVL.

This clonotype showed up many times. The rearrangement uses TRBV5-1 and TRBJ2-7, with TRBD2 identical over 13 bases. V lost 2 bases and J lost 3; bases outside the gene matches: 2. The germline CDR1 and CDR2 sequences are SGHRS and YFSETQ. CDR3 length equals 15 residues. The CDR3 DNA follows: TGCGCCAGCAGCTTCGGGACTAGCGGGGTCTACGAGCAGTACTTC. Translation gives CASSFGTSGVYEQYF.